This entry lists 9 T cell receptor beta chains sequenced from one sample in a study of blood T cell repertoires in COVID-19. Clones were read by immunoSEQ multiplex PCR, and TCRdb kept only the in-frame ones, dropping some. The data show around 33,000 clones, with around 77% seen just once and 16% held by the top ten. The source material was peripheral blood. These receptors were collected from a human donor in a cohort sampled during active COVID-19.

The chain links TRBV6-5 to TRBJ1-2; 8 bases agree with TRBD1. The germline V gene has CDR1 MNHEY and CDR2 SVGAGI. The trim removed 6 bases at V and 3 bases at J, leaving 3 bases unmatched. This CDR3 spans 13 amino acids. CDR3 DNA sequence: TGTGCCAGCAGCAGGGGGCAGGACTATGGCTACACCTTC. Encoded protein: CASSRGQDYGYTF.

This clone was seen only a few times. The chain joins TRBV14 to TRBJ2-7; 11 positions agree with TRBD1. Germline V gene data show CDR1 as SGHDN and CDR2 as FVKESK. The CDR3 has 14 amino acids. V gave up 4 bases and J gave up 7 bases; unmatched junction bases: 6. Written as DNA, the CDR3 is TGTGCCAGCAGCCGGGACAGGGGGTTAAGGGAGCAGTACTTC. Residues: CASSRDRGLREQYF.

This chain links TRBV2 with TRBJ2-3; 7 bases fit TRBD1. This CDR3 contains 16 residues. Germline V gives CDR1 SNHLY, CDR2 FYNNEI. J was trimmed by 0 bases and V by 2 bases; bases with no gene match: 5. This CDR3 reads CASSERQGRSTDTQYF. The CDR3 coding sequence is TGTGCCAGCAGTGAACGACAGGGCCGAAGCACAGATACGCAGTATTTT.

This chain joins TRBV9 and TRBJ1-2, with D maybe TRBD1 (5 bases). There are 13 residues in the CDR3. The germline gives CDR1 SGDLS, CDR2 YYNGEE. Trimming took 6 bases from V and 7 from J, leaving 16 bases between them. The CDR3 sequence is CASNSRVAGGYTF. CDR3 DNA sequence: TGTGCCAGCAACTCCAGGGTGGCTGGTGGCTACACCTTC.

V gene TRBV27 combines with J gene TRBJ2-1; perhaps TRBD2 as D (6 bases). CDR3 size: 13 residues. The ends were cut back, 7 bases at V and 5 bases at J, with 12 bases in the middle. Germline CDR1 MNHEY, CDR2 SMNVEV (reference sequence). CDR3 sequence reads: CASKAGLHNEQFF. The CDR3 nucleotides are TGTGCCAGCAAGGCGGGACTCCACAATGAGCAGTTCTTC.

This clone has a single count. The rearrangement uses TRBV15 and TRBJ1-2; perhaps TRBD1 as D (5 bases). The CDR3 has 13 residues. CDR1 and CDR2 (germline): LNHNV, YYDKDF (reference sequence). V shed 0 bases and J shed 7 bases, with 9 bases lying between them. The CDR3 loop reads CATSRDRGFGYTF. For the CDR3, the DNA is TGTGCCACCAGCAGAGATCGGGGGTTTGGCTACACCTTC.

The chain's CDR3 is CASSQDAGFVLTSGTDTQYF. The CDR3 nucleotides read TGTGCCAGCAGCCAAGATGCGGGATTTGTCCTGACTAGCGGTACAGATACGCAGTATTTT. V usage is TRBV4-2 and J usage is TRBJ2-3, with 9 bases identical to TRBD2. After removal of 0 bases from V and 3 bases from J, the junction contained 16 bases not matched to a gene. CDR3 size: 20 residues. The germline V gene encodes CDR1 LGHNA and CDR2 YNFKEQ.

The V gene is TRBV6-5, the J gene TRBJ2-7, with D tentatively TRBD2 (7 bases). The V end lost 5 bases, the J end lost 2 bases, and 13 bases lay between the germline ends. This CDR3 comprises 14 residues. Germline loops: CDR1 MNHEY, CDR2 SVGAGI. The CDR3, as DNA: TGTGCCAGCAGTCCAGGGAGGGGGGCCTACGAGCAGTACTTC. Protein sequence: CASSPGRGAYEQYF.

The genes are TRBV4-2 and TRBJ2-5; no reliable D call. V was pared by 0 bases and J by 1 base, with 15 bases between. CDR1 LGHNA and CDR2 YNFKEQ come from the germline V gene. The CDR3 is 17 residues long. The CDR3 region is CASSQEGEHPGQETQYF. CDR3 nucleotides: TGTGCCAGCAGCCAAGAAGGAGAACACCCGGGCCAAGAGACCCAGTACTTC.